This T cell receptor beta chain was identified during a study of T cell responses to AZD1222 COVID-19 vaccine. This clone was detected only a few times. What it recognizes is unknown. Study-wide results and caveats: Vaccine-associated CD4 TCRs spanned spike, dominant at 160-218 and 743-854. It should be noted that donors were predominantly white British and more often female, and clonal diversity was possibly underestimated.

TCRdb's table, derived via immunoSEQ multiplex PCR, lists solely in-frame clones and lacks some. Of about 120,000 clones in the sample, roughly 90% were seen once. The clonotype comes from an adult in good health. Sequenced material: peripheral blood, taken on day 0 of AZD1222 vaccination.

CDR3 nucleotide sequence: TGTGCCAGCAGGGGAGGGGCCCTCCACTTT. Its translation is CASRGGALHF. V usage is TRBV2 and J usage is TRBJ1-6, with a weak D call TRBD1 (5 bases). V shed 6 bases and J shed 14 bases, with 8 bases lying between them. The CDR3 is 10 amino acids. The V gene's germline CDR1 is SNHLY and CDR2 FYNNEI.